One TCR beta chain is described in this entry. The antigen remains unidentified. This entry belongs to a study of metastatic and nonmetastatic thyroid tumors. Turning to the study itself: Repertoires from blood and tumor or nodule tissue of malignant and benign thyroid patients were compared. Notes on the study in general: Reportedly, malignant thyroid tumors had significantly higher TCR beta diversity than benign nodules, in blood and tumor.

All patients reached thyroid surgery having received no treatment beforehand. In the original workflow: Built for papillary thyroid cancer, a distant-metastasis classifier drew on CDR3 differences across clinicopathological groups. TCRdb reanalyzed the PCR reads with MiXCR. Here the V and J calls rest on TCRdb's processing, not on the authors' analysis. The sample lists about 93,000 clones; about 13% were seen once. The sequence was collected from a female donor with papillary thyroid cancer or a benign thyroid nodule (not recorded which). Some clones in this sample may be carry-over from other donors' samples. The specimen sequenced was blood.

The CDR3 loop reads CATSDPGQDHTGELFF. In DNA, the CDR3 is TGTGCCACCAGTGATCCGGGACAGGACCACACCGGGGAGCTGTTTTTT. V gene TRBV24-1 combines with J gene TRBJ2-2; TRBD1 matches at 8 bases. This CDR3 is built from 16 residues. Germline values: CDR1 KGHDR, CDR2 SFDVKD. V dropped 3 bases and J dropped 3; count of bases not matched to a gene: 5.